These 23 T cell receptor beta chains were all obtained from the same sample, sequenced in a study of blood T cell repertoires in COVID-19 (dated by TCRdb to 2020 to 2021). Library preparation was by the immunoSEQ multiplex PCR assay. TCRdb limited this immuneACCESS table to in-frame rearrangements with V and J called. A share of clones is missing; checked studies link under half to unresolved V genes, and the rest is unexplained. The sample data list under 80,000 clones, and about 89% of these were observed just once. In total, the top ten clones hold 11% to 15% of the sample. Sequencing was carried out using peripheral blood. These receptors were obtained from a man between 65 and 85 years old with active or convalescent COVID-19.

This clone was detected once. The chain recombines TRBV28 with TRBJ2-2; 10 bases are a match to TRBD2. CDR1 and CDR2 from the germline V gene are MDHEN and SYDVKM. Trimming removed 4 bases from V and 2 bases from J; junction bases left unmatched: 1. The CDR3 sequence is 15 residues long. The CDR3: CASSSSGRNTGELFF. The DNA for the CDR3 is TGTGCCAGCAGTTCTAGCGGGAGAAACACCGGGGAGCTGTTTTTT.

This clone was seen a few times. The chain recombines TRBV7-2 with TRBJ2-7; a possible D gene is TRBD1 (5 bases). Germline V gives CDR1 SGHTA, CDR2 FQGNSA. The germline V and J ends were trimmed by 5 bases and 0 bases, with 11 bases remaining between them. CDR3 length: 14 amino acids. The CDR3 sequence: CASSRETVSYEQYF. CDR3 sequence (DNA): TGTGCCAGCAGCAGAGAGACAGTCTCCTACGAGCAGTACTTC.

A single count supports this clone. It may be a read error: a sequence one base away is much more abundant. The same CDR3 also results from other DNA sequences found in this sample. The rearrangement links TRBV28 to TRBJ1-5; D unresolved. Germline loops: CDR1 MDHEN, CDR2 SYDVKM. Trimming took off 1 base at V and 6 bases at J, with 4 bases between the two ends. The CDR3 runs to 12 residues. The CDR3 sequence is CASSLLSQPQHF. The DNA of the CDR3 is TGTGCCAGCAGTTTATTATCTCAGCCCCAGCATTTT.

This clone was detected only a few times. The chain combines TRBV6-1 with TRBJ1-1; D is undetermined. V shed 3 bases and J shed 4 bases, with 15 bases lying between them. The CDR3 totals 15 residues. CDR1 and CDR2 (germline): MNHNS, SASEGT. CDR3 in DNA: TGTGCCAGCAGTGACCACGGGTTGGAAAGCACTGAAGCTTTCTTT. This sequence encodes CASSDHGLESTEAFF.

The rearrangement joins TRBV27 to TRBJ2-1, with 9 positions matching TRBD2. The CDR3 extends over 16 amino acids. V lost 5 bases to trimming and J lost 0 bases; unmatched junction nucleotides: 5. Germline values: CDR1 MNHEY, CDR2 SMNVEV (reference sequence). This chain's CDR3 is CASSGRSGSSYNEQFF. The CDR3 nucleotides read TGTGCCAGCAGTGGCCGTAGCGGGAGCTCCTACAATGAGCAGTTCTTC.

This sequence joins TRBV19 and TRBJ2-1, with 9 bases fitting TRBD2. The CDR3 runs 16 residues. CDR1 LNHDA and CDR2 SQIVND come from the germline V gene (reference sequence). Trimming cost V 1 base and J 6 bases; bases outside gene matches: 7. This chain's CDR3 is CASSIGGGGVINEQFF. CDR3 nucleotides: TGTGCCAGTAGTATAGGCGGCGGGGGGGTCATCAATGAGCAGTTCTTC.

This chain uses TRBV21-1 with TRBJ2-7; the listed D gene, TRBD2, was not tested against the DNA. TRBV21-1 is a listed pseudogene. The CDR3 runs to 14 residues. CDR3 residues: CASSWGGSSYEQYF. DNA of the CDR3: TGTGCCAGCTCCTGGGGCGGGAGCTCCTACGAGCAGTACTTC.

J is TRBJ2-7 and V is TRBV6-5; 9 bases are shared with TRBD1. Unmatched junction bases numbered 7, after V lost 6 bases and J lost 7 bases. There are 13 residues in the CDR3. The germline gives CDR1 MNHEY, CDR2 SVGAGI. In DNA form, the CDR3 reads TGTGCCAGCAGCTCGGGACAGGGTGGGGAGCAGTACTTC. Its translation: CASSSGQGGEQYF.

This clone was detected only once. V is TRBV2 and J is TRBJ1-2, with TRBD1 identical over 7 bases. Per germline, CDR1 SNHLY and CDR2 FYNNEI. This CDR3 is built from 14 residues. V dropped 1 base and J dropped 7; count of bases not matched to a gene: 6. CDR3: CASSEGRGLSGYTF. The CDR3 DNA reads TGTGCCAGCAGTGAAGGGAGGGGGCTCAGTGGCTACACCTTC.

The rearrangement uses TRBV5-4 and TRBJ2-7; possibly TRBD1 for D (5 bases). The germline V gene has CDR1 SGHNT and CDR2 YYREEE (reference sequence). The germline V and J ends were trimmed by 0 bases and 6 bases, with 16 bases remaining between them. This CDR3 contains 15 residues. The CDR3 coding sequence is TGTGCCAGCAGCTTGGGTGGGGCCGTAGAGTCCGAGCAGTACTTC. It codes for CASSLGGAVESEQYF.

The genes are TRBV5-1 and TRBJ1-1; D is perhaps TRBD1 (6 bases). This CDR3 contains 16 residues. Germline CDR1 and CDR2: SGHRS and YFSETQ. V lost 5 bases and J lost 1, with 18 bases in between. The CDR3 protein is CASRDSRAAWNTEAFF. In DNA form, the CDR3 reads TGCGCCAGCAGGGACAGCAGGGCCGCTTGGAACACTGAAGCTTTCTTT. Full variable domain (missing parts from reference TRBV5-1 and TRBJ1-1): KAGVTQTPRYLIKTRGQQVTLSCSPISGHRSVSWYQQTPGQGLQFLFEYFSETQRNKGNFPGRFSGRQFSNSRSEMNVSTLELGDSALYLCASRDSRAAWNTEAFFGQGTRLTVV.

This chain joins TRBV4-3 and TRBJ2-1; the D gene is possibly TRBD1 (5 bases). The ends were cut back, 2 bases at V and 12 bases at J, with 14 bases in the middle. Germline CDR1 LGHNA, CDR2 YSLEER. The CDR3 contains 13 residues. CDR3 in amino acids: CASSQTQGIGQFF. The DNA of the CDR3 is TGCGCCAGCAGCCAAACGCAGGGTATCGGGCAGTTCTTC.

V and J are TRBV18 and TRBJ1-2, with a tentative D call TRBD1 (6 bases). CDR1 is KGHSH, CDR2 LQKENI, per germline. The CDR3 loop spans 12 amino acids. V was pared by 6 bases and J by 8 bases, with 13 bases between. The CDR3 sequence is CASSPRGRGYTF. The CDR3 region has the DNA TGTGCCAGCTCCCCCAGGGGCAGAGGCTACACCTTC.

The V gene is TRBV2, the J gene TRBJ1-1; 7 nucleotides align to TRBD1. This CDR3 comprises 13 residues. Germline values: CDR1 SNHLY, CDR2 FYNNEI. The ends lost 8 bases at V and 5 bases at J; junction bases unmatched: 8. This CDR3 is CASRDTGATEAFF. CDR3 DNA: TGTGCCAGCCGAGACACAGGGGCGACTGAAGCTTTCTTT.

The CDR3 nucleotides read TGTGCCAGCAGCCAAGTGGGGCACTACGAGCAGTACTTC. It specifies CASSQVGHYEQYF. The chain is built from TRBV3-1 (or the pseudogene TRBV3-2) and TRBJ2-7, with D possibly matching TRBD1 (5 bases). The ends were cut back, 1 base at V and 3 bases at J, with 7 bases in the middle. The germline V gene has CDR1 LGHDT and CDR2 YNNKEL (reference sequence). The CDR3 totals 13 residues.

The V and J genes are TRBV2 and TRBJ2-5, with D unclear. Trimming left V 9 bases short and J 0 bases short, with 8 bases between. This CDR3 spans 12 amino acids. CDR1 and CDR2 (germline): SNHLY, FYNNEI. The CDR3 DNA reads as TGTGCCAGTGCAGAAAACCAAGAGACCCAGTACTTC. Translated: CASAENQETQYF.

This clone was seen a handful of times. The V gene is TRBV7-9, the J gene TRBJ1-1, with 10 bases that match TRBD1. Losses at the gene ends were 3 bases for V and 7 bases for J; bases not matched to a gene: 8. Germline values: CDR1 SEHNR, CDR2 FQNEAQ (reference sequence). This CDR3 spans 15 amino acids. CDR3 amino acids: CASSFPGQGQNEAFF. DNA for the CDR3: TGTGCCAGCAGCTTTCCGGGACAGGGGCAAAATGAAGCTTTCTTT.

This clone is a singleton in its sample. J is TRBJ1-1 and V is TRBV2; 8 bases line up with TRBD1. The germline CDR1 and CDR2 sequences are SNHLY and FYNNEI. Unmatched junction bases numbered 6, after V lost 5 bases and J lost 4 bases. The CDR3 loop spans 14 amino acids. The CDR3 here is CASSPQGGGTEAFF. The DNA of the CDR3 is TGTGCCAGCAGTCCACAGGGGGGTGGCACTGAAGCTTTCTTT.

Written as DNA, the CDR3 is TGTGCCAGTCGAGCTGGGGGCGGGGAGACCCAGTACTTC. It yields the protein CASRAGGGETQYF. The chain links TRBV19 to TRBJ2-5; tentatively, D is TRBD1 (6 bases). CDR3 length equals 13 residues. Trimming pared 8 bases from V and 5 bases from J, leaving 15 bases between. Germline values: CDR1 LNHDA, CDR2 SQIVND (reference sequence).

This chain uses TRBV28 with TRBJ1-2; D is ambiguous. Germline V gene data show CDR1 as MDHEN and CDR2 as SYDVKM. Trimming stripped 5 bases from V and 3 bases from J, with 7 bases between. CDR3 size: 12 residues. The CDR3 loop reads CASSRVDYGYTF. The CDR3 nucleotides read TGTGCCAGCAGTCGGGTGGACTATGGCTACACCTTC.

In DNA, the CDR3 is TGCGCCAGCAGCTTGGAAGGGAGCTCCTACAATGAGCAGTTCTTC. Its protein product is CASSLEGSSYNEQFF. The genes are TRBV5-1 and TRBJ2-1; maybe TRBD2 (5 bases). Germline assignment: CDR1 SGHRS and CDR2 YFSETQ. V was clipped by 0 bases and J by 0 bases, with 7 bases between them. CDR3 length: 15 residues. Full variable domain (missing parts from reference TRBV5-1 and TRBJ2-1): KAGVTQTPRYLIKTRGQQVTLSCSPISGHRSVSWYQQTPGQGLQFLFEYFSETQRNKGNFPGRFSGRQFSNSRSEMNVSTLELGDSALYLCASSLEGSSYNEQFFGPGTRLTVL.

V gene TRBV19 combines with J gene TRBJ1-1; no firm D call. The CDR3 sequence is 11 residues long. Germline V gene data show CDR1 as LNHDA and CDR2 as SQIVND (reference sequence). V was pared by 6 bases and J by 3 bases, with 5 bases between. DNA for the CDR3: TGTGCCAGTAGGTATGACACTGAAGCTTTCTTT. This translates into CASRYDTEAFF. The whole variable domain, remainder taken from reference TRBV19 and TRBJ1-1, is DGGITQSPKYLFRKEGQNVTLSCEQNLNHDAMYWYRQDPGQGLRLIYYSQIVNDFQKGDIAEGYSVSREKKESFPLTVTSAQKNPTAFYLCASRYDTEAFFGQGTRLTVV.

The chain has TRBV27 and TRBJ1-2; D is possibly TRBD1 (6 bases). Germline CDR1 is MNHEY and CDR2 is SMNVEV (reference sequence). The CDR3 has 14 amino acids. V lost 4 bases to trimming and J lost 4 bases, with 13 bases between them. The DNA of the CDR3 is TGTGCCAGCAGTTCTGGAGTAGGGGGCTATGGCTACACCTTC. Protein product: CASSSGVGGYGYTF.